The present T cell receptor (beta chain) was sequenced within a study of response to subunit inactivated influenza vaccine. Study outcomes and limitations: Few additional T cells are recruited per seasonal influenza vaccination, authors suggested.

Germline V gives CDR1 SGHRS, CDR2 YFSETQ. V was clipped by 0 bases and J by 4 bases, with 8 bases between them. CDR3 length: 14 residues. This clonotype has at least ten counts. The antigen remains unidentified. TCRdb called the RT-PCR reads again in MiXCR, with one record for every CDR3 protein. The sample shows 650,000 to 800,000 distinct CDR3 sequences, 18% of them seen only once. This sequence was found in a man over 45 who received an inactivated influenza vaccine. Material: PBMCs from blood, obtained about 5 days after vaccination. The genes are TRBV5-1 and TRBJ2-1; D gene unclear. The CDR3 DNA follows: TGCGCCAGCAGCTTGGAAGCCGGTTACAATGAGCAGTTCTTC. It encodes CASSLEAGYNEQFF.